This record concerns one TCR beta chain sequence. Its specificity is not known. Time point of the sample: week 11, during vaccination. Vaccine doses each comprised 300 ug of mutant IDH1 20-mer peptide, with topical imiquimod. This specimen comes from a study of a mutant IDH1 vaccine in newly diagnosed glioma. Method: immunoSEQ multiplex PCR; TCRdb's copy keeps in-frame clones and lacks some. Of roughly 120,000 clones in the sample, approximately 87% were seen once. This clonotype was obtained from a woman between 50 and 59 years old with glioma. The sequences come from PBMCs, collected from a glioma patient whose treatment included an IDH1 peptide vaccine.

The chain's CDR3 is CASSLGQGEQYF. The CDR3 region has the DNA TGTGCCAGCAGTCTTGGGCAGGGCGAGCAGTACTTC. This chain connects TRBV5-6 to TRBJ2-7; D is perhaps TRBD1 (5 bases). The CDR3 is 12 residues long. Trimming stripped 5 bases from V and 6 bases from J, with 12 bases between. Germline CDR1 is SGHDT and CDR2 is YYEEEE.